Presented here are 12 T cell receptor beta chains from one specimen sequenced in a study of Ad26.COV2.S vaccination and SARS-CoV-2 variants (dated by TCRdb to the early 2020s). Library construction relied on the immunoSEQ multiplex PCR assay. Entries here come from immuneACCESS through TCRdb and include only in-frame sequences with V and J called. Some clones fail to appear in such tables; in the studies checked, an unresolved V gene covers under half of the shortfall, and the cause of the remainder is unknown. This sample gives hundreds of thousands of clones in total; 75% to 90% of them show up just once. The ten top clones hold approximately 2.5% of the sample. The treatment or condition label corresponds to: roughly 20 received Ad26.COV2.S at low or high dose, single or two shots; about 5 received placebo; per-sample allocation not given. For vaccine and placebo recipients, repertoires were sequenced using samples collected on day 63 after the first injection.

The sequenced sample was peripheral blood, obtained in a trial of Ad26.COV2.S vaccine versus placebo. Receptors originate from a person aged 18 to 65 who received the Ad26.COV2.S COVID-19 vaccine or a placebo.

The V and J genes are TRBV24-1 and TRBJ2-1, with 7 nucleotides matching TRBD1. The CDR3 runs 16 residues. In germline, CDR1 is KGHDR, CDR2 SFDVKD. V shed 4 bases and J 6 bases; nucleotides not matched to a gene: 11. This CDR3 is CATSDTTGRAGNEQFF. The CDR3 coding sequence is TGTGCCACCAGTGACACGACAGGGCGGGCGGGCAATGAGCAGTTCTTC.

This clone appeared once. V is TRBV5-1 and J is TRBJ2-7, with D tentatively TRBD2 (6 bases). The CDR3 is made up of 15 amino acids. From germline, CDR1 is SGHRS and CDR2 YFSETQ. With 5 bases removed from V and 2 bases from J, the gap between germline ends came to 17 bases. In DNA, the CDR3 is TGCGCCAGCAGGTACCGGGACTCCAGCGCCTACGAGCAGTACGTC. Protein product: CASRYRDSSAYEQYV.

The J gene is TRBJ1-1, the V gene TRBV7-6; D not resolved. The CDR3 consists of 13 residues. Trimming shortened V by 5 bases and J by 4 bases, and 11 bases separated the two germline ends. Germline assignment: CDR1 SGHVS and CDR2 FNYEAQ. As DNA, the CDR3 is TGTGCCAGCAGCCCCCAAGGCCTCACTGAAGCTTTCTTT. Translating gives CASSPQGLTEAFF. The full variable domain, completed using reference TRBV7-6 and TRBJ1-1, is GAGVSQSPRYKVTKRGQDVALRCDPISGHVSLYWYRQALGQGPEFLTYFNYEAQQDKSGLPNDRFSAERPEGSISTLTIQRTEQRDSAMYRCASSPQGLTEAFFGQGTRLTVV.

The V gene is TRBV6-2 or TRBV6-3, the J gene TRBJ1-1, with D tentatively TRBD1 (6 bases). CDR3 length: 15 amino acids. V lost 2 bases and J lost 1, with 11 bases in between. In germline, CDR1 is MNHEY, CDR2 SVGEGT. The CDR3 sequence: CASSYDIGGNTEAFF. The CDR3 coding sequence is TGTGCCAGCAGTTACGATATAGGGGGGAACACTGAAGCTTTCTTT.

The CDR3 nucleotides are TGTGCCAGCTCACCACGGGCAGACAACACCGGGGAGCTGTTTTTT. It specifies CASSPRADNTGELFF. The V gene is TRBV18, the J gene TRBJ2-2; no clear D. This CDR3 comprises 15 residues. Between the trimmed V and J ends, which lost 1 base and 2 bases, there was a span of 8 bases. Germline V gene sequence: CDR1 KGHSH, CDR2 LQKENI.

This sequence joins TRBV5-4 and TRBJ1-4; D unresolved. This CDR3 spans 14 amino acids. The germline V gene has CDR1 SGHNT and CDR2 YYREEE (reference sequence). V was pared by 1 base and J by 1 base, with 5 bases between. CDR3 loop: CASSLTVTNEKLFF. Here the CDR3 DNA reads TGTGCCAGCAGCTTGACGGTAACTAATGAAAAACTGTTTTTT.

The chain has TRBV18 and TRBJ2-7, with TRBD1 identical over 7 bases. V shed 1 base and J 4 bases; nucleotides not matched to a gene: 1. CDR3 size: 13 residues. Germline V CDR1 and CDR2: KGHSH, LQKENI. The CDR3: CASSPRQGYEQYV. The CDR3 coding sequence is TGTGCCAGCTCACCACGACAGGGATACGAGCAGTACGTC.

The chain has TRBV7-9 and TRBJ1-4; D possibly corresponds to TRBD1 (5 bases). Germline V lookup: CDR1 SEHNR, CDR2 FQNEAQ (reference sequence). This CDR3 has 15 residues. V was shortened by 8 bases and J by 0 bases, with 13 bases between the two germline ends. CDR3 sequence: CASGARQSTNEKLFF. CDR3 sequence (DNA): TGTGCCAGCGGCGCCCGACAGTCAACTAATGAAAAACTGTTTTTT.

In its sample, this clone was seen a few times. Other DNA sequences in the sample encode the same CDR3. V gene TRBV6-2 or TRBV6-3 combines with J gene TRBJ1-2; D not resolved. CDR1 is MNHEY, CDR2 SVGEGT, per germline. The CDR3 consists of 14 residues. Trimming stripped 0 bases from V and 0 bases from J, with 5 bases between. The CDR3 spells CASSYSMPNYGYTF. In DNA form, the CDR3 reads TGTGCCAGCAGTTACTCGATGCCTAACTATGGCTACACCTTC.

The chain has TRBV19 and TRBJ2-5; 10 bases line up with TRBD2. This CDR3 comprises 16 residues. V shed 4 bases and J 5 bases; nucleotides not matched to a gene: 10. Per germline, CDR1 LNHDA and CDR2 SQIVND (reference sequence). The CDR3 DNA reads as TGTGCCAGTAGTACCCTAGCGGGAGAGTCTGGGGAGACCCAGTACTTC. Translation gives CASSTLAGESGETQYF.

This chain links TRBV9 with TRBJ1-4; the D gene is possibly TRBD1 (5 bases). Germline loops: CDR1 SGDLS, CDR2 YYNGEE. The length of the CDR3 is 14 residues. The V end was cut by 7 bases, the J end by 5 bases, with 15 bases between. The CDR3 protein is CASAREFSNEKLFF. The CDR3 DNA follows: TGTGCCAGCGCCAGGGAATTTTCAAATGAAAAACTGTTTTTT. Supplemented by reference TRBV9 and TRBJ1-4, the full variable domain reads DSGVTQTPKHLITATGQRVTLRCSPRSGDLSVYWYQQSLDQGLQFLIQYYNGEERAKGNILERFSAQQFPDLHSELNLSSLELGDSALYFCASAREFSNEKLFFGSGTQLSVL.

The gene calls are TRBV9 and TRBJ2-5, with 7 bases identical to TRBD1. CDR3 length: 13 amino acids. Germline CDR1 and CDR2: SGDLS and YYNGEE. The V gene end was trimmed by 3 bases and the J gene end by 5 bases; junction bases not matched to a gene: 4. The CDR3 protein is CASSARGMETQYF. CDR3 nucleotide sequence: TGTGCCAGCAGCGCCAGGGGGATGGAGACCCAGTACTTC.